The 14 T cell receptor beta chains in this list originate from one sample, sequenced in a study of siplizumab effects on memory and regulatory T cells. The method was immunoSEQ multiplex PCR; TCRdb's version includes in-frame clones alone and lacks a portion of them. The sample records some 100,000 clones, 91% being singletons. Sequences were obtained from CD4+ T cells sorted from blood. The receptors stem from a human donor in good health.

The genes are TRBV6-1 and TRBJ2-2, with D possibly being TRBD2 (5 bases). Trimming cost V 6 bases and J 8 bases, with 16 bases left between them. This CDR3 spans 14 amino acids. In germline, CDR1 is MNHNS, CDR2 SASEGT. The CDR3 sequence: CASRLPGSIGELFF. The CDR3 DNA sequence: TGTGCCAGCAGACTACCGGGATCCATAGGGGAGCTGTTTTTT.

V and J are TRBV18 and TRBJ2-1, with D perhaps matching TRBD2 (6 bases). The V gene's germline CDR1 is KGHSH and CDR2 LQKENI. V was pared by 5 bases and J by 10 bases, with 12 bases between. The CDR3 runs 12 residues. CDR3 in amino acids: CASSAGRDEQFF. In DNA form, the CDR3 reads TGTGCCAGCTCAGCGGGAAGGGACGAGCAGTTCTTC. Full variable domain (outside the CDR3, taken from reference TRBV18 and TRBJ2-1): NAGVMQNPRHLVRRRGQEARLRCSPMKGHSHVYWYRQLPEEGLKFMVYLQKENIIDESGMPKERFSAEFPKEGPSILRIQQVVRGDSAAYFCASSAGRDEQFFGPGTRLTVL.

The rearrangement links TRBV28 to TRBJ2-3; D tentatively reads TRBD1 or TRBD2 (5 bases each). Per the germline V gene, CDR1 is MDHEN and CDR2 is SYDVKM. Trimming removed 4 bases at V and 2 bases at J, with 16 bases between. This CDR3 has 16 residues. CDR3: CASSSPGTFNTDTQYF. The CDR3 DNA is TGTGCCAGCAGTTCTCCCGGGACGTTTAACACAGATACGCAGTATTTT.

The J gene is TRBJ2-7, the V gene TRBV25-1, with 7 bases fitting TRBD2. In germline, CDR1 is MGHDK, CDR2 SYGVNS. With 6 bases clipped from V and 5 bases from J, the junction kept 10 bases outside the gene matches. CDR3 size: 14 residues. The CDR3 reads CASSAAGVVHEQYF. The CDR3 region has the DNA TGTGCCAGCAGCGCGGCGGGGGTAGTGCACGAGCAGTACTTC.

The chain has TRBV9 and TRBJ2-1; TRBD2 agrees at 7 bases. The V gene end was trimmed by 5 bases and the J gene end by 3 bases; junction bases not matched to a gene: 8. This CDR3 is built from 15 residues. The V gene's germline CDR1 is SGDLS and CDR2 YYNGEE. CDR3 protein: CASSAGLADYNEQFF. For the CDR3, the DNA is TGTGCCAGCAGTGCGGGGCTAGCGGACTACAATGAGCAGTTCTTC.

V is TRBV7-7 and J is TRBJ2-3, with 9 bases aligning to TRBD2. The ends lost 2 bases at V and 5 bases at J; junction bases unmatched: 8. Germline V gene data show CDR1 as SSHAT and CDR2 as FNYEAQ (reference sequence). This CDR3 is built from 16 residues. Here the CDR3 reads CASSLYGGGAGDTQYF. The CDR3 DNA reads TGTGCCAGCAGCTTATACGGCGGGGGGGCGGGAGATACGCAGTATTTT.

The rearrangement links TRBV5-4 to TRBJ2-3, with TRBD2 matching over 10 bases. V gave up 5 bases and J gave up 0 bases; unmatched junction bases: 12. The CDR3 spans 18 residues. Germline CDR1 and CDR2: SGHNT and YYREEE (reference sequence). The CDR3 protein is CASSYEPAGGSSTDTQYF. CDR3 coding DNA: TGTGCCAGCAGTTATGAACCAGCGGGAGGGTCTAGCACAGATACGCAGTATTTT.

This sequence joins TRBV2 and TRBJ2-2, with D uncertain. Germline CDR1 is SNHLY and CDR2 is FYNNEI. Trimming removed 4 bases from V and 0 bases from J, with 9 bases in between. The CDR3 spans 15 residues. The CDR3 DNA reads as TGTGCCAGCAGTGTTACCTCCGCGAACACCGGGGAGCTGTTTTTT. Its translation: CASSVTSANTGELFF.

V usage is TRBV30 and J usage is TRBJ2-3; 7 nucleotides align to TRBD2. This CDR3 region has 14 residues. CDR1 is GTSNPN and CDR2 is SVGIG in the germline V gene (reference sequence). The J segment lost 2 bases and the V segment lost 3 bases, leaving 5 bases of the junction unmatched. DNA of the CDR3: TGTGCCTGGAGGCTAGCGGCCACCACAGATACGCAGTATTTT. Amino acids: CAWRLAATTDTQYF.

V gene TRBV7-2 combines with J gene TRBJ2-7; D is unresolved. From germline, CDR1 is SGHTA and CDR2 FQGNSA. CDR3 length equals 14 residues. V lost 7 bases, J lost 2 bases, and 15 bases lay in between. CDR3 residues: CASTYQSGAYEQYF. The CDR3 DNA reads TGTGCCAGCACCTACCAATCTGGGGCCTACGAGCAGTACTTC.

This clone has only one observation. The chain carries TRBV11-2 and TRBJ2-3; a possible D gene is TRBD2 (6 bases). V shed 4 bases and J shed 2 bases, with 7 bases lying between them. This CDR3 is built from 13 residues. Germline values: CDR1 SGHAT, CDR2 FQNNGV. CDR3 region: CASSSDYTDTQYF. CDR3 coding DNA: TGTGCCAGCAGCTCGGACTACACAGATACGCAGTATTTT.

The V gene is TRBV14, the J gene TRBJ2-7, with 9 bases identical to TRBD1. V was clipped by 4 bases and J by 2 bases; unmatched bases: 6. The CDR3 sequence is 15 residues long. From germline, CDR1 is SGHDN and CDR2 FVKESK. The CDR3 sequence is CASSLRGTGTYEQYF. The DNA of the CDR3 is TGTGCCAGCAGCCTCAGAGGGACAGGGACCTACGAGCAGTACTTC.

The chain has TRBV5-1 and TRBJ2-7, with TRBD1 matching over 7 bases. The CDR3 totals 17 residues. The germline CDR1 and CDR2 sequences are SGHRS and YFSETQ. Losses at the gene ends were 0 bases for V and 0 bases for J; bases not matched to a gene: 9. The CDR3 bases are TGCGCCAGCAGCTTGGCCTCCGGGACAGTGAGCTCCTACGAGCAGTACTTC. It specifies CASSLASGTVSSYEQYF. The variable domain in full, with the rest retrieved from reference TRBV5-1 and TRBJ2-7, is KAGVTQTPRYLIKTRGQQVTLSCSPISGHRSVSWYQQTPGQGLQFLFEYFSETQRNKGNFPGRFSGRQFSNSRSEMNVSTLELGDSALYLCASSLASGTVSSYEQYFGPGTRLTVT.

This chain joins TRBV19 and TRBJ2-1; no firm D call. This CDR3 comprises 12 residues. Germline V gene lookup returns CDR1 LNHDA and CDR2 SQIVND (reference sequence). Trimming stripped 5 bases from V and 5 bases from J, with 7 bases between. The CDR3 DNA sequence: TGTGCCAGTAGTTTCCGAGACAATGAGCAGTTCTTC. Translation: CASSFRDNEQFF.